This TCR beta chain appears in the sequencing data of a study of blood T cell repertoires in COVID-19 (dated by TCRdb to 2018 to 2021). For the study in its entirety: Samples from collaborators originated in the United States, Italy and Spain and spanned both the acute and convalescent phases of COVID-19. The prospective study material was composed of cDNA or gDNA derived from T cells, B-cell-depleted T cells, or PBMCs. Subjects who had been exposed to COVID-19, were actively infected with it, or had recovered from it provided the deeply sampled blood TCRbeta repertoires that made up the dataset. The repertoires were made available in a free public database intended to serve as a resource for research on the immune response to SARS-CoV-2. The samples were drawn from two sources: the first 160 participants of the ongoing ImmuneRACE study, and fewer than 1,500 subjects contributed by 6 global collaborators. Sample metadata almost always included a de-identified subject ID, COVID-19 status, age in years and sex. Where available, HLA class I and class II types were obtained from metadata supplied by the sample provider rather than from assay-based typing.

Participants in the prospective study were aged roughly 18 to 89 years, lived in 24 United States geographic areas, and enrolled through a virtual design. Cohort assignment in the prospective study relied on participant-reported clinical history from a screening survey and a study questionnaire. Recovered participants in ImmuneRACE Cohort 3 were defined as having two consecutive negative NP/OP PCR tests, clearance from a healthcare professional, or resolution of symptoms. Each participant in the prospective study had whole blood, serum and a nasopharyngeal or oropharyngeal swab collected by mobile phlebotomists. Additional blood draws and questionnaires over a roughly two-month period could optionally be provided by prospective study participants. Before DNA extraction, prospective study blood samples were shipped either frozen or at room temperature. Paper-wide results and their limitations: How much clinical and demographic metadata was included differed by source and by participant, and the metadata was provided uncurated.

The CDR3 starts with the cysteine, ends with the phenylalanine, and has 13 residues. Of the read, only the CDR3 DNA is kept; its 39 bases are in frame from base 1. At the junction V is shortened by 6 bases and J by 3 bases; bases outside the gene matches: 2. CDR1 and CDR2 (ENHRY, SYGVKD) derive from the germline V gene. TCRbeta CDR3 regions were amplified from genomic DNA by means of the immunoSEQ Assay, a bias-controlled multiplex PCR. In the source study's methods: Nucleated cell counts per sample were estimated from amplification of reference gene primers within the assay. To quantify the absolute abundance of each unique TCRbeta CDR3 rearrangement, sequence reads were collapsed and filtered. Productive Simpson clonality was computed per sample as the square root of Simpson's diversity index over productive rearrangements. TCRdb's version of the immuneACCESS table is confined to in-frame rearrangements and falls short of the full clone set. An unresolved V gene accounts for under half of the shortfall where checked; the remainder is of unknown origin. The V and J calls and clone size are taken from that table; D and trimming were inferred from the DNA. The sample yields 250,000 to 300,000 clones; about nine tenths were counted once. Together, the top ten hold about 14% of the sample.

With respect to this clone: Its recognized antigen is unknown. It has no much larger one-base neighbor in the sample; base qualities were not kept.

The sample comprised PBMCs or T cells enriched from blood (not recorded which). The chain is made from TRBV10-3 and TRBJ2-5; TRBD1 agrees with 9 junctional bases. This receptor was obtained from a young man who had recovered from COVID-19. DNA sequence: TGTGCCATCAGGACAGGGGGGGAAGAGACCCAGTACTTC. Translated, it reads CAIRTGGEETQYF.